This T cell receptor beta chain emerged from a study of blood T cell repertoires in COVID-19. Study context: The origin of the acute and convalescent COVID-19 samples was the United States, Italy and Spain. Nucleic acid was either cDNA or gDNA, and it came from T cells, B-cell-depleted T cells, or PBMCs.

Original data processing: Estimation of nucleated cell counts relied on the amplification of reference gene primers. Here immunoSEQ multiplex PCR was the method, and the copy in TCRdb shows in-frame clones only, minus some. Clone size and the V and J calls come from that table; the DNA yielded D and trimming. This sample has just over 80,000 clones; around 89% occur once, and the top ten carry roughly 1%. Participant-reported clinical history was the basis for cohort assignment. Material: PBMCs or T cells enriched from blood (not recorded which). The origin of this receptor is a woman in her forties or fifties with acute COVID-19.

DNA for the CDR3: TGTGCCAGTAGTAGCCAACTAGCGGGAGGACCTAACTCCTACGAGCAGTACTTC. This encodes CASSSQLAGGPNSYEQYF. The rearrangement links TRBV19 to TRBJ2-7; 12 bases fit TRBD2. Germline V gene data show CDR1 as LNHDA and CDR2 as SQIVND (reference sequence). V lost 4 bases, J lost 0 bases, and 10 bases stayed unmatched. The CDR3 is 18 amino acids.